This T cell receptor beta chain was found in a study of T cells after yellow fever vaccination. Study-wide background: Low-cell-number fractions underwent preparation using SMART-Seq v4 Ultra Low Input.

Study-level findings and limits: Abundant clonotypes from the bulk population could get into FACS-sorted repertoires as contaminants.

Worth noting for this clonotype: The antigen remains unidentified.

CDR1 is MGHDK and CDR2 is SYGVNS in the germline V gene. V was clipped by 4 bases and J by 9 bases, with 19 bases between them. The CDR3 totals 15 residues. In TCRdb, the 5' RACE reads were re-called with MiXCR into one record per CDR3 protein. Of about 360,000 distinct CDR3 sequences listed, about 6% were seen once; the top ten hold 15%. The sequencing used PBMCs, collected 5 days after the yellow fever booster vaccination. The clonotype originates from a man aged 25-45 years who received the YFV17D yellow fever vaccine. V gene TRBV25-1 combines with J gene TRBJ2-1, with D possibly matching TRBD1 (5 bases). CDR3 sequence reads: CASSAGAMGHSEQFF. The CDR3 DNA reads TGTGCCAGCAGTGCTGGAGCGATGGGGCACAGTGAGCAGTTCTTC.